Included here is one TCR beta chain sequence, with context. Antigen unknown. Primers used in a second PCR of about 7 to 12 cycles were a sample-barcoded 5' primer and a J-beta primer mix. TCRdb ran MiXCR on the 5' RACE reads and lists one entry per CDR3 protein. The repertoire consists of some 1.4 million distinct CDR3 sequences, with around two fifths occurring once and the leading ten covering 7% to 9%. This sample was included in a study of blood T cells in healthy people across ages. Trimming at V came to 5 bases and at J to 3 bases, leaving 9 bases not matched to a gene. The CDR3 covers 18 residues. Germline-derived CDR1 and CDR2 are SGHDN and FVKESK. PBMCs numbering at least 7 million were isolated per sample. Study-wide points: Per million T cells, the diversity of TCR beta decreased roughly linearly as age advanced. The study found TCR beta diversity correlated strongly with naive T cell percentage.

Sequencing was performed on blood. The rearrangement joins TRBV14 to TRBJ2-5; 16 bases align to TRBD2. The source is a woman younger than 35 in good health. CDR3 in DNA: TGTGCCAGCAGCTCTCCGGGACTAGCGGGGGGGTTGGAAGAGACCCAGTACTTC. Translating it yields CASSSPGLAGGLEETQYF.